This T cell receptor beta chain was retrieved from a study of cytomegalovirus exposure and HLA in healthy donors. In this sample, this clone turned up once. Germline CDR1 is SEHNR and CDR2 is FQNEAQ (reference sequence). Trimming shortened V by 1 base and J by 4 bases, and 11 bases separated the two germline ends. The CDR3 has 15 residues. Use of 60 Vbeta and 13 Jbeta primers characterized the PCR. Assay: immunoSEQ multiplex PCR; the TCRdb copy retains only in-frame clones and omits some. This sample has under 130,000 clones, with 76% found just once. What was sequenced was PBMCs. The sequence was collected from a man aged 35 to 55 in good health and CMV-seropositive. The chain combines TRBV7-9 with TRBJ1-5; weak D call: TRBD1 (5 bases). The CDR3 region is CASSLGGGLNQPQHF. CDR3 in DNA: TGTGCCAGCAGCTTAGGGGGCGGCTTAAATCAGCCCCAGCATTTT.